The next 26 T cell receptor beta chains were all read from a single sample in a study of cytomegalovirus exposure and HLA in healthy donors (dated by TCRdb to 2016 to 2017). Library prep was done by the immunoSEQ multiplex PCR assay. For the multiplex PCR, a mixture combining 60 forward primers for TCR Vbeta segments and 13 reverse primers for TCR Jbeta segments was used. TCRdb stores this immuneACCESS table with in-frame sequences only. Part of the clones is absent; in the studies checked, under half of the shortfall reflects unresolved V genes, and no reason is known for the rest. In this sample the table shows over 200,000 clones, approximately 87% of which occur a single time. The top ten clones comprise 1.3% of the sample. Sequences were obtained from PBMCs. All receptors derive from a human donor in good health.

The chain is built from TRBV30 and TRBJ1-1, with D possibly being TRBD1 (6 bases). The V end was cut by 3 bases, the J end by 3 bases, with 14 bases between. Germline values: CDR1 GTSNPN, CDR2 SVGIG (reference sequence). This CDR3 is built from 14 residues. CDR3 in amino acids: CAWRGRQDHTEAFF. The CDR3 bases are TGTGCCTGGAGGGGGAGACAGGATCACACTGAAGCTTTCTTT.

This chain joins TRBV14 and TRBJ2-2, with TRBD2 matching 8 bases. The junction had 5 bases not matched to a gene; V was cut back by 1 base and J by 1 base. CDR1 SGHDN and CDR2 FVKESK come from the germline V gene. The CDR3 contains 17 residues. CDR3 sequence: CASSQVSGRGNTGELFF. CDR3 in DNA: TGTGCCAGCAGCCAAGTCTCCGGGAGGGGGAACACCGGGGAGCTGTTTTTT.

CDR3 in amino acids: CASSLLPGLDTDTQYF. The CDR3 DNA reads as TGTGCCAGCAGTTTACTACCAGGGTTAGACACAGATACGCAGTATTTT. The rearrangement links TRBV27 to TRBJ2-3; D is possibly TRBD1 (5 bases). The germline V gene has CDR1 MNHEY and CDR2 SMNVEV (reference sequence). V was clipped by 2 bases and J by 2 bases, with 14 bases between them. The CDR3 is 16 residues long.

The genes are TRBV5-4 and TRBJ2-2; TRBD2 agrees at 12 bases. CDR3 length: 16 residues. Germline loops: CDR1 SGHNT, CDR2 YYREEE (reference sequence). The V segment lost 3 bases and the J segment 4 bases; nucleotides outside the gene matches: 4. The CDR3 loop reads CASSYGTSGLTGELFF. CDR3 DNA sequence: TGTGCCAGCAGCTACGGGACTAGCGGGCTCACCGGGGAGCTGTTTTTT.

The V call is TRBV4-1, the J call TRBJ2-7; weak D call: TRBD1 (6 bases). V was clipped by 3 bases and J by 2 bases, with 11 bases between them. This CDR3 has 14 amino acids. Germline V CDR1 and CDR2: MGHRA, YSYEKL. The CDR3 bases are TGCGCCAGCAGCCAGGTTACAGGGCCCTACGAGCAGTACTTC. It yields the protein CASSQVTGPYEQYF.

The CDR3 spells CASSLDRAYEQYF. Written as DNA, the CDR3 is TGTGCCAGCAGTTTGGACAGAGCATACGAGCAGTACTTC. This chain uses TRBV27 with TRBJ2-7; TRBD1 is a possible D gene (6 bases). Trimming took 3 bases from V and 4 from J, leaving 10 bases between them. CDR3 length: 13 amino acids. CDR1 and CDR2 from the germline V gene are MNHEY and SMNVEV (reference sequence).

The V gene is TRBV29-1, the J gene TRBJ2-3; 10 bases line up with TRBD1. Germline CDR1 reads SQVTM; CDR2 reads ANQGSEA. After removal of 4 bases from V and 5 bases from J, the junction contained 3 bases not matched to a gene. CDR3 length equals 13 residues. In DNA, the CDR3 is TGCAGCGTTGGGACAGGGGGTATAGATACGCAGTATTTT. Protein: CSVGTGGIDTQYF.

V usage is TRBV9 and J usage is TRBJ2-4; D not certain. The CDR3 extends over 15 amino acids. CDR1 and CDR2 (germline): SGDLS, YYNGEE. V gave up 0 bases and J gave up 1 base, with 8 bases separating them. Here the CDR3 DNA reads TGTGCCAGCAGCGTAGGAAATCAGGCCAAAAACATTCAGTACTTC. Amino acids: CASSVGNQAKNIQYF.

The V call is TRBV19, the J call TRBJ2-1; 11 bases are a match to TRBD2. This CDR3 is 12 amino acids long. Germline V lookup: CDR1 LNHDA, CDR2 SQIVND (reference sequence). V lost 5 bases, J lost 12 bases, and 3 bases stayed unmatched. The DNA for the CDR3 is TGTGCCAGTAGTCCGGGACTAGCGGTGCAGTTCTTC. Its translation: CASSPGLAVQFF.

The chain recombines TRBV9 with TRBJ1-1; unclear D gene. Trimming removed 0 bases at V and 5 bases at J, with 8 bases between. Germline CDR1 is SGDLS and CDR2 is YYNGEE. The CDR3 extends over 13 amino acids. CDR3 protein: CASSVELVTEAFF. CDR3 DNA sequence: TGTGCCAGCAGCGTAGAACTTGTGACTGAAGCTTTCTTT. The whole variable domain, filled in from reference TRBV9 and TRBJ1-1, reads DSGVTQTPKHLITATGQRVTLRCSPRSGDLSVYWYQQSLDQGLQFLIQYYNGEERAKGNILERFSAQQFPDLHSELNLSSLELGDSALYFCASSVELVTEAFFGQGTRLTVV.

The chain links TRBV27 to TRBJ2-6, with D possibly being TRBD1 (6 bases). This CDR3 has 17 amino acids. Germline assignment: CDR1 MNHEY and CDR2 SMNVEV (reference sequence). The V and J ends lost 3 bases and 2 bases respectively, with 14 bases between them. The CDR3 sequence is CASSFLDNRAGANVLTF. Written as DNA, the CDR3 is TGTGCCAGCAGTTTCTTAGATAACAGGGCTGGGGCCAACGTCCTGACTTTC.

The J gene is TRBJ1-1, the V gene TRBV6-5, with D maybe TRBD1 (5 bases). CDR3 length: 15 residues. The germline V gene has CDR1 MNHEY and CDR2 SVGAGI. Trimming removed 3 bases from V and 5 bases from J, with 16 bases in between. DNA of the CDR3: TGTGCCAGCAGTTATAAAAGGGACTTGATAACTGAAGCTTTCTTT. Residues: CASSYKRDLITEAFF.

The V and J genes are TRBV27 and TRBJ2-1, with 11 bases aligning to TRBD2. Germline CDR1 is MNHEY and CDR2 is SMNVEV (reference sequence). This CDR3 has 14 amino acids. The ends lost 2 bases at V and 7 bases at J; junction bases unmatched: 1. The CDR3 bases are TGTGCCAGCAGTTTAGTAGCGGGGGGGAATGAGCAGTTCTTC. Encoded protein: CASSLVAGGNEQFF.

The V and J genes are TRBV18 and TRBJ2-7, with 9 bases that match TRBD2. Trimming removed 2 bases from V and 5 bases from J; junction bases left unmatched: 4. CDR3 length: 14 residues. CDR1 KGHSH and CDR2 LQKENI come from the germline V gene. The CDR3 region is CASSPDLAGNEQYF. The CDR3 nucleotides are TGTGCCAGCTCACCAGATCTAGCGGGAAACGAGCAGTACTTC.

This rearrangement joins TRBV2 to TRBJ1-2; 8 bases fit TRBD1. The CDR3 has 15 residues. V shed 1 base, J shed 4 bases, and the junction held 5 bases outside the gene matches. Germline V CDR1 and CDR2: SNHLY, FYNNEI. This CDR3 reads CASSEVQGAGYGYTF. As DNA, the CDR3 is TGTGCCAGCAGTGAAGTCCAGGGGGCTGGCTATGGCTACACCTTC.

The CDR3 here is CASGGAAGVSPGELFF. CDR3 DNA sequence: TGTGCCAGCGGGGGTGCAGCGGGAGTTTCCCCCGGGGAGCTGTTTTTT. This chain connects TRBV7-9 to TRBJ2-2; 8 bases are a match to TRBD2. V lost 8 bases, J lost 6 bases, and 14 bases stayed unmatched. Germline CDR1 reads SEHNR; CDR2 reads FQNEAQ (reference sequence). The length of the CDR3 is 16 residues.

This chain links TRBV7-2 with TRBJ2-7, with 7 positions matching TRBD2. The CDR3 has 16 amino acids. The V segment lost 1 base and the J segment 2 bases; nucleotides outside the gene matches: 8. Per germline, CDR1 SGHTA and CDR2 FQGNSA. This chain's CDR3 is CASSLGLAGPPYEQYF. Written as DNA, the CDR3 is TGTGCCAGCAGCTTAGGACTAGCCGGACCCCCCTACGAGCAGTACTTC. The full variable domain, rest sourced from reference TRBV7-2 and TRBJ2-7, is GAGVSQSPSNKVTEKGKDVELRCDPISGHTALYWYRQSLGQGLEFLIYFQGNSAPDKSGLPSDRFSAERTGGSVSTLTIQRTQQEDSAVYLCASSLGLAGPPYEQYFGPGTRLTVT.

The chain is built from TRBV2 and TRBJ2-7, with a tentative D call TRBD2 (5 bases). The CDR3 runs to 13 residues. From germline, CDR1 is SNHLY and CDR2 FYNNEI. Trimming cost V 3 bases and J 1 base, with 7 bases left between them. The CDR3 DNA sequence: TGTGCCAGCAGTGACGGACTTTCCTACGAGCAGTACTTC. Its protein is CASSDGLSYEQYF.

The chain couples TRBV5-1 to TRBJ1-4; 9 bases fit TRBD1. The CDR3 covers 14 residues. The J segment lost 4 bases and the V segment lost 4 bases, leaving 2 bases of the junction unmatched. Germline-derived CDR1 and CDR2 are SGHRS and YFSETQ. CDR3 residues: CASSLDRGNEKLFF. CDR3 DNA sequence: TGCGCCAGCAGCCTGGACAGGGGTAATGAAAAACTGTTTTTT.

This chain connects TRBV13 to TRBJ2-5; 12 bases agree with TRBD1. V shed 9 bases, J shed 4 bases, and the junction held 6 bases outside the gene matches. Germline V gene lookup returns CDR1 PRHDT and CDR2 FYEKMQ (reference sequence). The CDR3 spans 14 residues. CDR3 bases: TGTGCCAGTGGGACAGGGGGCTTACTAGAGACCCAGTACTTC. Amino acids: CASGTGGLLETQYF.

The chain links TRBV6-5 to TRBJ2-3, with 9 positions matching TRBD2. The ends lost 4 bases at V and 2 bases at J; junction bases unmatched: 4. The CDR3 sequence is 15 residues long. The germline V gene has CDR1 MNHEY and CDR2 SVGAGI. CDR3 bases: TGTGCCAGCAGTTGGACTAGCGATTACACAGATACGCAGTATTTT. Encoded protein: CASSWTSDYTDTQYF.

This chain uses TRBV5-4 with TRBJ2-2; 8 bases are a match to TRBD1. The V segment lost 4 bases and the J segment 0 bases; nucleotides outside the gene matches: 5. This CDR3 has 16 residues. The germline gives CDR1 SGHNT, CDR2 YYREEE (reference sequence). This chain's CDR3 is CASSTPTGANTGELFF. The CDR3 DNA is TGTGCCAGCAGCACCCCGACAGGGGCGAACACCGGGGAGCTGTTTTTT. Based on the CDR3 plus reference TRBV5-4 and TRBJ2-2, the full variable domain is ETGVTQSPTHLIKTRGQQVTLRCSSQSGHNTVSWYQQALGQGPQFIFQYYREEENGRGNFPPRFSGLQFPNYSSELNVNALELDDSALYLCASSTPTGANTGELFFGEGSRLTVL.

This chain joins TRBV10-3 and TRBJ2-1; no reliable D call. V lost 7 bases to trimming and J lost 5 bases, with 15 bases between them. This CDR3 is 14 amino acids long. Germline loops: CDR1 ENHRY, CDR2 SYGVKD. In nucleotides, the CDR3 is TGTGCCATCAAAGGCGGAGACCGAGACAATGAGCAGTTCTTC. Protein: CAIKGGDRDNEQFF.

J is TRBJ2-7 and V is TRBV6-5; 9 bases map to TRBD1. The CDR3 runs 15 residues. V was clipped by 2 bases and J by 1 base; unmatched bases: 3. The V gene's germline CDR1 is MNHEY and CDR2 SVGAGI. As DNA, the CDR3 is TGTGCCAGCAGTTACCCCGGGACAGGGTCCTACGAGCAGTACTTC. This codes for CASSYPGTGSYEQYF.

To note about this clone: Other DNA sequences in the sample encode the same CDR3. The chain is built from TRBV6-5 and TRBJ2-2; 7 bases agree with TRBD1. The CDR3 runs to 16 residues. CDR1 is MNHEY, CDR2 SVGAGI, per germline. The J segment lost 3 bases and the V segment lost 2 bases, leaving 6 bases of the junction unmatched. The CDR3 DNA is TGTGCCAGCAGTTACGGCTTGACAGGGTACACCGGGGAGCTGTTTTTT. This translates into CASSYGLTGYTGELFF.

The chain's CDR3 is CASSYSPGQAPYEQYF. The CDR3 coding sequence is TGTGCCAGCAGTTACTCCCCGGGACAGGCCCCCTACGAGCAGTACTTC. V is TRBV6-6 and J is TRBJ2-7, with TRBD1 matching over 8 bases. Per the germline V gene, CDR1 is MNHNY and CDR2 is SVGAGI (reference sequence). The V segment lost 0 bases and the J segment 2 bases; nucleotides outside the gene matches: 6. This CDR3 region has 16 residues.